The 28 T cell receptor beta chains below were found in one sample sequenced in a study of shared clonotypes between healthy human individuals. Sequencing used immunoSEQ multiplex PCR; TCRdb keeps in-frame clones, though not all of them. The sample includes some 2 million clones, over 85% of them seen just once. Source material: naive CD4+ T cells sorted from blood. Subset indicated: CD45RA+ positively selected. The origin of the receptors is a man aged 18-30 years in good health.

The chain is built from TRBV6-5 and TRBJ2-7; 7 bases are a match to TRBD1. CDR3 length: 15 amino acids. The V gene's germline CDR1 is MNHEY and CDR2 SVGAGI. Trimming removed 1 base from V and 0 bases from J; junction bases left unmatched: 3. The CDR3 loop is CASSYLTGSSYEQYF. In DNA form, the CDR3 reads TGTGCCAGCAGTTACTTGACAGGGAGCTCCTACGAGCAGTACTTC.

This clone appeared a single time. The chain recombines TRBV28 with TRBJ1-4, with TRBD1 matching over 7 bases. The CDR3 has 15 residues. V lost 6 bases, J lost 4 bases, and 8 bases stayed unmatched. Germline CDR1 reads MDHEN; CDR2 reads SYDVKM. In DNA form, the CDR3 reads TGTGCCAGCAGGCTAATTCGGGACAGTAATGAAAAACTGTTTTTT. Amino acid sequence: CASRLIRDSNEKLFF.

This clone occurred once. This sequence joins TRBV18 and TRBJ2-7; TRBD1 aligns across 7 bases. The germline V gene encodes CDR1 KGHSH and CDR2 LQKENI. V was pared by 1 base and J by 4 bases, with 1 base of the junction left unmatched. The CDR3 has 13 residues. The CDR3 sequence is CASSPHRGYEQYF. The CDR3 bases are TGTGCCAGCTCACCACACAGGGGTTACGAGCAGTACTTC. The full variable domain, in which reference TRBV18 and TRBJ2-7 provide the parts outside the CDR3, is NAGVMQNPRHLVRRRGQEARLRCSPMKGHSHVYWYRQLPEEGLKFMVYLQKENIIDESGMPKERFSAEFPKEGPSILRIQQVVRGDSAAYFCASSPHRGYEQYFGPGTRLTVT.

V is TRBV27 and J is TRBJ1-1; weak D call: TRBD1 (6 bases). CDR3 length equals 15 residues. From germline, CDR1 is MNHEY and CDR2 SMNVEV (reference sequence). V was clipped by 5 bases and J by 5 bases, with 18 bases between them. CDR3 sequence: CASSPPGVRGTEAFF. For the CDR3, the DNA is TGTGCCAGCAGTCCCCCAGGGGTAAGAGGGACTGAAGCTTTCTTT.

V usage is TRBV5-1 and J usage is TRBJ2-3, with TRBD2 identical over 8 bases. With 3 bases clipped from V and 1 base from J, the junction kept 10 bases outside the gene matches. The CDR3 loop spans 17 amino acids. Germline V lookup: CDR1 SGHRS, CDR2 YFSETQ. The CDR3 sequence is CASSYMLGLGGTDTQYF. The CDR3 nucleotides read TGCGCCAGCAGCTACATGCTGGGACTAGGCGGCACAGATACGCAGTATTTT.

CDR3 DNA sequence: TGTGCCAGCAGCGGAGGACTTCGCGCTGAAAAACTGTTTTTT. It translates to CASSGGLRAEKLFF. J is TRBJ1-4 and V is TRBV9; the D is unclear. This CDR3 is 14 amino acids long. Germline values: CDR1 SGDLS, CDR2 YYNGEE. Between the trimmed V and J ends, which lost 3 bases and 7 bases, there was a span of 13 bases.

The genes are TRBV4-1 and TRBJ2-3; D remains unclear. The V gene's germline CDR1 is MGHRA and CDR2 YSYEKL. CDR3 size: 16 residues. The V and J ends lost 4 bases and 0 bases respectively, with 14 bases between them. This chain's CDR3 is CASSPLELVSTDTQYF. Here the CDR3 DNA reads TGCGCCAGCAGCCCCCTGGAGCTAGTGAGCACAGATACGCAGTATTTT.

This chain connects TRBV20-1 to TRBJ1-1, with a possible D match to TRBD1 (5 bases). Trimming pared 5 bases from V and 11 bases from J, leaving 12 bases between. Germline-derived CDR1 and CDR2 are DFQATT and SNEGSKA (reference sequence). CDR3 length: 10 residues. The CDR3 region is CSAAGEVAFF. In DNA, the CDR3 is TGCAGTGCTGCGGGGGAGGTTGCTTTCTTT.

V and J are TRBV6-6 and TRBJ1-6; 7 positions agree with TRBD1. This CDR3 region has 13 residues. Germline-derived CDR1 and CDR2 are MNHNY and SVGAGI (reference sequence). V was clipped by 6 bases and J by 7 bases; unmatched bases: 3. CDR3 DNA sequence: TGTGCCAGCAGGGGACAGATCAATTCACCCCTCCACTTT. Its translation is CASRGQINSPLHF.

The rearrangement uses TRBV25-1 and TRBJ2-5; the D is unclear. Trimming removed 1 base from V and 5 bases from J, with 8 bases in between. This CDR3 comprises 13 residues. Germline assignment: CDR1 MGHDK and CDR2 SYGVNS. The CDR3 DNA follows: TGTGCCAGCAGTGAATCTCGTGGGGAGACCCAGTACTTC. Protein sequence: CASSESRGETQYF.

On this clone itself: This may be a read error: a much more frequent sequence differs by one nucleotide. The chain combines TRBV18 with TRBJ1-2; 9 bases match TRBD1. The CDR3 totals 15 residues. The V gene's germline CDR1 is KGHSH and CDR2 LQKENI. The CDR3 DNA reads TGTGCCAGCTCATCTCCGGGACAGGGTGAAAGAGGCTACGCCTTC. It encodes CASSSPGQGERGYAF.

The chain couples TRBV2 to TRBJ1-2; no firm D call. Per the germline V gene, CDR1 is SNHLY and CDR2 is FYNNEI. Deletions cut 0 bases from V and 3 bases from J, with 5 bases between. The CDR3 runs to 13 residues. CDR3 sequence reads: CASSEAPYYGYTF. Here the CDR3 DNA reads TGTGCCAGCAGTGAAGCCCCATACTATGGCTACACCTTC.

This chain connects TRBV7-9 to TRBJ1-6, with D unresolved. Germline V gives CDR1 SEHNR, CDR2 FQNEAQ (reference sequence). V was cut by 3 bases and J by 4 bases, with 10 bases left in between. This CDR3 comprises 15 residues. CDR3 residues: CASSLASPYNSPLHF. CDR3 sequence (DNA): TGTGCCAGCAGCTTGGCCAGCCCTTATAATTCACCCCTCCACTTT.

The chain is built from TRBV7-8 and TRBJ1-2; maybe TRBD1 (6 bases). Trimming took 2 bases from V and 0 from J, leaving 10 bases between them. There are 15 residues in the CDR3. Germline values: CDR1 SGHVS, CDR2 FQNEAQ. The CDR3 sequence is CASSLTGPSNYGYTF. The CDR3, as DNA: TGTGCCAGCAGCTTAACAGGGCCTTCTAACTATGGCTACACCTTC.

This clone appeared once. The chain combines TRBV18 with TRBJ2-7; 8 bases match TRBD1. The CDR3 is 15 residues long. Per the germline V gene, CDR1 is KGHSH and CDR2 is LQKENI. V gave up 2 bases and J gave up 3 bases; unmatched junction bases: 6. The CDR3 DNA is TGTGCCAGCTCACCATTGACAGGGGAAGTCTACGAGCAGTACTTC. Its translation: CASSPLTGEVYEQYF.

Written as DNA, the CDR3 is TGTGCCTGGAGTAAGGGACAGGCCTACGAGCAGTACTTC. Translation: CAWSKGQAYEQYF. The chain employs TRBV30 and TRBJ2-7, with 8 bases that match TRBD1. The germline CDR1 and CDR2 sequences are GTSNPN and SVGIG (reference sequence). This CDR3 comprises 13 residues. The V gene end was trimmed by 2 bases and the J gene end by 2 bases; junction bases not matched to a gene: 2.

The chain is built from TRBV11-2 and TRBJ2-6; tentative D call: TRBD1 (6 bases). Germline V gene lookup returns CDR1 SGHAT and CDR2 FQNNGV. The germline V and J ends were trimmed by 6 bases and 3 bases, with 15 bases remaining between them. The CDR3 consists of 16 residues. CDR3: CASSYTGRVGANVLTF. CDR3 sequence (DNA): TGTGCCAGCAGTTACACAGGGCGGGTTGGGGCCAACGTCCTGACTTTC.

The V gene is TRBV6-1, the J gene TRBJ2-2; D gene ambiguous. The CDR3 has 14 amino acids. Trimming removed 4 bases from V and 4 bases from J, with 10 bases in between. Per the germline V gene, CDR1 is MNHNS and CDR2 is SASEGT. Here the CDR3 reads CASSAERPTGELFF. The CDR3 DNA is TGTGCCAGCAGTGCGGAGAGACCCACCGGGGAGCTGTTTTTT.

The J gene is TRBJ1-2, the V gene TRBV2, with TRBD1 as a possible D gene (5 bases). The CDR3 has 11 amino acids. V was cut by 6 bases and J by 8 bases, with 10 bases left in between. Germline lookup yields CDR1 SNHLY and CDR2 FYNNEI. Here the CDR3 reads CASRRGGGYTF. For the CDR3, the DNA is TGTGCCAGCAGAAGGGGTGGCGGCTACACCTTC.

In this sample, this clone turned up once. This chain uses TRBV6-1 with TRBJ1-6; D possibly corresponds to TRBD1 (6 bases). This CDR3 comprises 15 residues. V lost 8 bases and J lost 6, with 17 bases in between. Germline V gene sequence: CDR1 MNHNS, CDR2 SASEGT. The DNA for the CDR3 is TGTGCCAGCTGCGACAGGCCCCAGGGTAATTCACCCCTCCACTTT. Translating it yields CASCDRPQGNSPLHF.

This clone was detected only once. The rearrangement links TRBV18 to TRBJ2-6, with D perhaps matching TRBD1 or TRBD2 (5 bases each). The V gene lost 3 bases and the J gene lost 0 bases, with 9 bases spanning the gap. This CDR3 has 16 amino acids. The V gene's germline CDR1 is KGHSH and CDR2 LQKENI. The CDR3, as DNA: TGTGCCAGCTCACCCAGGGACGGCTCTGGGGCCAACGTCCTGACTTTC. Amino acids: CASSPRDGSGANVLTF.

Worth noting for this clone: Other DNA sequences in the same sample also yield this CDR3. This chain uses TRBV19 with TRBJ1-5, with D uncertain. V was clipped by 5 bases and J by 4 bases, with 9 bases between them. Germline lookup yields CDR1 LNHDA and CDR2 SQIVND (reference sequence). There are 13 residues in the CDR3. The CDR3 region has the DNA TGTGCCAGTAGTGTGACCGGGAATCAGCCCCAGCATTTT. It encodes CASSVTGNQPQHF.

The chain employs TRBV7-9 and TRBJ2-3; D is perhaps TRBD2 (6 bases). V lost 11 bases to trimming and J lost 6 bases, with 18 bases between them. This CDR3 region has 13 residues. Looked up from germline, CDR1 is SEHNR and CDR2 is FQNEAQ (reference sequence). The CDR3 loop reads CAGSGTSYDTQYF. CDR3 nucleotides: TGTGCCGGATCTGGGACTTCTTACGATACGCAGTATTTT. Full variable domain (remainder filled in from reference TRBV7-9 and TRBJ2-3): DTGVSQNPRHKITKRGQNVTFRCDPISEHNRLYWYRQTLGQGPEFLTYFQNEAQLEKSRLLSDRFSAERPKGSFSTLEIQRTEQGDSAMYLCAGSGTSYDTQYFGPGTRLTVL.

The gene calls are TRBV4-1 and TRBJ2-5, with D perhaps TRBD1 (5 bases). V was cut by 1 base and J by 1 base, with 10 bases left in between. Germline V CDR1 and CDR2: MGHRA, YSYEKL. This CDR3 spans 15 amino acids. The CDR3 loop is CASSQGTNPQETQYF. The CDR3, as DNA: TGCGCCAGCAGCCAAGGGACAAACCCCCAAGAGACCCAGTACTTC.

This chain joins TRBV2 and TRBJ2-5; 12 nucleotides line up with TRBD2. The germline CDR1 and CDR2 sequences are SNHLY and FYNNEI. The CDR3 is 13 residues long. V trimming: 4 bases; J trimming: 14 bases; junction bases outside the gene matches: 8. The chain's CDR3 is CASSALAGGPGYF. In DNA form, the CDR3 reads TGTGCCAGCAGTGCCCTAGCGGGGGGGCCAGGTTACTTC.

This sequence joins TRBV5-4 and TRBJ2-1, with D perhaps matching TRBD1 or TRBD2 (5 bases each). There are 16 residues in the CDR3. Looked up from germline, CDR1 is SGHNT and CDR2 is YYREEE (reference sequence). V lost 2 bases, J lost 1 base, and 13 bases lay in between. The CDR3 is CASSLAEGPSYNEQFF. The CDR3 nucleotides read TGTGCCAGCAGCTTAGCCGAGGGACCGTCCTACAATGAGCAGTTCTTC.

J is TRBJ2-5 and V is TRBV7-2; D is unresolved. The ends were cut back, 5 bases at V and 2 bases at J, with 12 bases in the middle. CDR3 size: 14 residues. Germline CDR1 is SGHTA and CDR2 is FQGNSA. The CDR3 DNA reads TGTGCCAGCAGCACCCGTCGAGTTCAAGAGACCCAGTACTTC. Translated, it gives CASSTRRVQETQYF.

In this sample, this clone turned up once. The V call is TRBV6-5, the J call TRBJ2-7; TRBD1 matches at 8 bases. The CDR3 contains 15 residues. The germline CDR1 and CDR2 sequences are MNHEY and SVGAGI. Trimming removed 0 bases from V and 1 base from J; junction bases left unmatched: 2. CDR3 amino acids: CASSYSGQASYEQYF. CDR3 nucleotides: TGTGCCAGCAGTTACTCGGGACAGGCGTCCTACGAGCAGTACTTC.